One TCR beta chain is described in this entry. Its antigen remains unknown. Looked up from germline, CDR1 is KGHSH and CDR2 is LQKENI. This CDR3 is 15 amino acids long. Trimming cost V 6 bases and J 7 bases; bases outside gene matches: 9. These data are taken from a study of siplizumab effects on memory and regulatory T cells. Sequenced by immunoSEQ multiplex PCR; TCRdb stores in-frame clones only, minus some. The repertoire has some 41,000 clones, 89% of them found once; the top ten carry 0.25%. Regarding the study as a whole: Both greater diversity than memory cells and a major contribution to the alloresponse seemed to characterize naive T cells. Proliferating Tregs taken from siplizumab cultures were not shown to have a confirmed suppressive function. Many proliferating CD4+ or CD8+ clones remained unclassified. Roughly 75-96% of them could not be assigned either a naive or a memory phenotype.

Where three donor pairs were concerned, the unstimulated naive, memory, effector memory and TEMRA subsets underwent sequencing. The chain has TRBV18 and TRBJ1-5; 10 bases match TRBD1. Source material: naive CD4+ T cells sorted from blood. The sequence derives from a human donor in good health. CDR3 DNA sequence: TGTGCCAGCTCGTTGGGACAGGGGACTCGGCAGCCCCAGCATTTT. This codes for CASSLGQGTRQPQHF.